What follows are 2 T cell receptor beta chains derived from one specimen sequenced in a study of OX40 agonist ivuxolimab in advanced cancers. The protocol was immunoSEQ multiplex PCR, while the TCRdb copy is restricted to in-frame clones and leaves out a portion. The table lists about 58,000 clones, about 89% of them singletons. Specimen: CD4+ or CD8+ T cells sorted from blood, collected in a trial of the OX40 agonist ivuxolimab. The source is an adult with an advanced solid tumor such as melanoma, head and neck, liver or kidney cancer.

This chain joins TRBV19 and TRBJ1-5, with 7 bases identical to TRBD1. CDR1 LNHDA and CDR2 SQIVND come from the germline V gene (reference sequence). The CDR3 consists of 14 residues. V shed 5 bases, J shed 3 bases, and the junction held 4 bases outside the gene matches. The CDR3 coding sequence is TGTGCCAGTAGTGGGGACAGTGTCAATCAGCCCCAGCATTTT. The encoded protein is CASSGDSVNQPQHF.

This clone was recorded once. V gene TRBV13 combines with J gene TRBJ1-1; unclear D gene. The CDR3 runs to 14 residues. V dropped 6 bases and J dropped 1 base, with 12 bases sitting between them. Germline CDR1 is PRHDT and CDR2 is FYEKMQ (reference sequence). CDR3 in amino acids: CASSHSGENTEAFF. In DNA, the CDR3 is TGTGCCAGCAGTCATAGCGGGGAGAACACTGAAGCTTTCTTT.